This T cell receptor (beta chain) was sequenced during a study of CXCR3-negative and CXCR3-positive naive CD8 T cells. General observations from the study: Surface CD5 looked about the same in the naive subsets, so the authors worked out TCR strength from TRB CDR3 properties. Diversity in memory CD8+ cells fell much lower than the comparably high levels seen in both naive subsets.

The CDR3 contains 16 residues. Germline loops: CDR1 DFQATT, CDR2 SNEGSKA (reference sequence). Details on this clonotype: Its antigen is unidentified.

UMI-labeled TRB cDNA libraries were prepared by 5' RACE. From its re-call of the 5' RACE reads, TCRdb lists each CDR3 protein once, without DNA. This sample's table reports about 130,000 distinct CDR3 sequences. This sequence originates from a human donor in good health. Some clones in this sample may be carry-over from other donors' samples. The rearrangement joins TRBV20-1 to TRBJ1-5; with no DNA, the TCRdb D assignment of TRBD1 cannot be verified. The sample consisted of naive CXCR3- CD8+ T cells from blood. Subset of the sample: CD45RO-CCR7+CD27+CD95- naive CD8+ T cells lacking CXCR3 (TNR3-). CDR3 amino acids: CSAFETGGLSNQPQHF.